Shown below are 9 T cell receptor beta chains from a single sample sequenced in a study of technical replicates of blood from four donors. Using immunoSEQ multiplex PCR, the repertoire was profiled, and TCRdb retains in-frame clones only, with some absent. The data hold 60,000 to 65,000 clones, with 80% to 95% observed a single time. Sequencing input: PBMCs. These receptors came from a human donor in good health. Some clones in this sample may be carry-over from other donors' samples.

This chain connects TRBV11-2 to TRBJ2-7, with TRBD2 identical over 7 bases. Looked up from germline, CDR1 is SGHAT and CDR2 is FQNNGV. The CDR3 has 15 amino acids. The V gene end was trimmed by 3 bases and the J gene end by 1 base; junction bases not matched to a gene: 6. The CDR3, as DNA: TGTGCCAGCAGCTTTAGTCTAGCGGAGTCCTACGAGCAGTACTTC. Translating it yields CASSFSLAESYEQYF.

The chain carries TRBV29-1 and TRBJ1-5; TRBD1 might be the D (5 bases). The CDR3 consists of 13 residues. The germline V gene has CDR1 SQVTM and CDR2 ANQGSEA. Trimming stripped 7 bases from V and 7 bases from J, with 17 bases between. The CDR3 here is CSAQGVKGQPQHF. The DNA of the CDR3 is TGCAGCGCGCAAGGGGTCAAGGGACAGCCCCAGCATTTT.

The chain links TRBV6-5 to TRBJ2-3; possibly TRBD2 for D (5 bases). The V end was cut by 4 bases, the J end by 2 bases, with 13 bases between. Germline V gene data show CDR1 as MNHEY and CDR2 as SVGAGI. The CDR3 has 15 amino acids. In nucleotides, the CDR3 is TGTGCCAGCAGTTCGTTAGCGTTTGCCACAGATACGCAGTATTTT. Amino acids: CASSSLAFATDTQYF.

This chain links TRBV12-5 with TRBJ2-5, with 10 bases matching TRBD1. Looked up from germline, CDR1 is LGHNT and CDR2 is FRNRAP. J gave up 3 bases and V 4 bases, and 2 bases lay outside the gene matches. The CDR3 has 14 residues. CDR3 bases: TGTGCTAGTGGTTCCGGGACAGGGGAAGAGACCCAGTACTTC. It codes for CASGSGTGEETQYF.

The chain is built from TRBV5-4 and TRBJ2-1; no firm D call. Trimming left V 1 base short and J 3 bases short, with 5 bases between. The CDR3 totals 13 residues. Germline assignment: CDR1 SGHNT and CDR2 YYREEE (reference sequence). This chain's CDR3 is CASSLTVYNEQFF. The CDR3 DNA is TGTGCCAGCAGCTTGACAGTCTACAATGAGCAGTTCTTC.

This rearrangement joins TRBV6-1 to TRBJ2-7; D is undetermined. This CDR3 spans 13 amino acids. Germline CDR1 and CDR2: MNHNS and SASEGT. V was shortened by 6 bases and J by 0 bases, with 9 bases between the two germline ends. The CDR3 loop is CASRLPSSYEQYF. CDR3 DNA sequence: TGTGCCAGCAGACTTCCGAGCTCCTACGAGCAGTACTTC.

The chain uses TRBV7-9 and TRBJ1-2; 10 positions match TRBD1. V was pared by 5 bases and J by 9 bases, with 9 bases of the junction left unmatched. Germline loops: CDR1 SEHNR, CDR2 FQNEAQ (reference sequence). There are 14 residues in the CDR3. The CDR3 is CASSQDRGTGSYTF. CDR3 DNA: TGTGCCAGCAGCCAGGACAGGGGGACAGGGAGCTACACCTTC.

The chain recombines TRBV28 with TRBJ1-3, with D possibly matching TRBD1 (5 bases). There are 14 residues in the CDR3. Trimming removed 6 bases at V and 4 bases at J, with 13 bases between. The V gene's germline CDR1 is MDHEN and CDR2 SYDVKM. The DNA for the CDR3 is TGTGCCAGCAGGCCCGGGGGGACCGGAAACACCATATATTTT. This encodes CASRPGGTGNTIYF.

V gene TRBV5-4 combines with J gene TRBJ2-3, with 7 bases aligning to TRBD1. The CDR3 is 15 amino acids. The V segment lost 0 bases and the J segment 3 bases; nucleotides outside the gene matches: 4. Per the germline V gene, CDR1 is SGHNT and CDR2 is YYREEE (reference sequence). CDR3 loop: CASSLVGGRTDTQYF. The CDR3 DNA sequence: TGTGCCAGCAGCTTGGTAGGGGGCCGTACAGATACGCAGTATTTT.